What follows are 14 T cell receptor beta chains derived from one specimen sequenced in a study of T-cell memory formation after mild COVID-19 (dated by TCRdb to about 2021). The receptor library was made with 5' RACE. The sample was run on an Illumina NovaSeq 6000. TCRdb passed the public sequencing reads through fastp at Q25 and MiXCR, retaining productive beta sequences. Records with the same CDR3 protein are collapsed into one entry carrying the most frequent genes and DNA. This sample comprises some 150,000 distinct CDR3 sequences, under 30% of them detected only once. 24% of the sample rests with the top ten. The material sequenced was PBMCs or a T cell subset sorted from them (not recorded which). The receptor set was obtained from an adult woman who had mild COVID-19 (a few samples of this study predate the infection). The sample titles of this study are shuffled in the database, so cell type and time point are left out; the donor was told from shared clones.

The CDR3 loop is CASSWIAGSTHEQYF. CDR3 sequence (DNA): TGCGCCAGCAGCTGGATAGCCGGGTCAACTCACGAGCAGTACTTC. This rearrangement joins TRBV5-1 to TRBJ2-7, with no clear D. Trimming shortened V by 3 bases and J by 5 bases, and 18 bases separated the two germline ends. The CDR3 contains 15 residues. Germline assignment: CDR1 SGHRS and CDR2 YFSETQ.

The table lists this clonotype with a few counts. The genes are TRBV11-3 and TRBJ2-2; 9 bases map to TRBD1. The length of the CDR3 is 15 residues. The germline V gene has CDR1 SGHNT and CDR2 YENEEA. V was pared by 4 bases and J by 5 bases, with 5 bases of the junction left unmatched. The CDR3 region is CASSSWDRETGELFF. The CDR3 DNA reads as TGTGCCAGCAGCTCATGGGACAGGGAAACCGGGGAGCTGTTTTTT.

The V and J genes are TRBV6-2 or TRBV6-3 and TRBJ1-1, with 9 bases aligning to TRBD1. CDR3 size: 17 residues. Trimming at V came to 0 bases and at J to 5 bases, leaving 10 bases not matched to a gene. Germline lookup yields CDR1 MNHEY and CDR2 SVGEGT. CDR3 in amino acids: CASSYSTGWDRDTEAFF. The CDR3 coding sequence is TGTGCCAGCAGTTACTCGACAGGTTGGGACAGGGATACTGAAGCTTTCTTT.

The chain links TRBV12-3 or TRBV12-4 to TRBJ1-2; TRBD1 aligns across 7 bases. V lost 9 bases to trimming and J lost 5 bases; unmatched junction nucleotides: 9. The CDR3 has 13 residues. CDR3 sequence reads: CARNRDRDYGYTF. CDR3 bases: TGTGCCAGAAACCGGGACAGAGATTATGGCTACACCTTC.

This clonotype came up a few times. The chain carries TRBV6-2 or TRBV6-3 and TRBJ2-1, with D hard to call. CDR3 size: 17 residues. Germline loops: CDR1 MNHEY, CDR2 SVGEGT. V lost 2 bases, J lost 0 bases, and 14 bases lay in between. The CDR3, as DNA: TGTGCCAGCAGTTACGGGGATTACGGGCCCTCCTACAATGAGCAGTTCTTC. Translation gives CASSYGDYGPSYNEQFF.

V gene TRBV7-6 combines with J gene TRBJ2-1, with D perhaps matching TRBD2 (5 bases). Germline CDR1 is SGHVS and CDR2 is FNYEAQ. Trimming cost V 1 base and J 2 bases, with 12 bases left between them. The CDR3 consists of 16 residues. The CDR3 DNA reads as TGTGCCAGCAGCTTAGAGGCTAGCTTTGCCTACAATGAGCAGTTCTTC. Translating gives CASSLEASFAYNEQFF.

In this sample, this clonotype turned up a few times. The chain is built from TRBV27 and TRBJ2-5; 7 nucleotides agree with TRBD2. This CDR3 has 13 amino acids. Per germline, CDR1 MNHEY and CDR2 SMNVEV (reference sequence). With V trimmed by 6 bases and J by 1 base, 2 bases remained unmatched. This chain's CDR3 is CASSGTIQETQYF. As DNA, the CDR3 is TGTGCCAGCAGCGGGACTATCCAAGAGACCCAGTACTTC.

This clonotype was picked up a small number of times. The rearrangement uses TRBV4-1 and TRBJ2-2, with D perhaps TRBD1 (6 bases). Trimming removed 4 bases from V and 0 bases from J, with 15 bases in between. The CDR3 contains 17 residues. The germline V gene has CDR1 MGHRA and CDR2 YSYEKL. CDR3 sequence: CASSLRDTLANTGELFF. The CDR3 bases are TGCGCCAGCAGCCTCCGGGACACACTCGCGAACACCGGGGAGCTGTTTTTT.

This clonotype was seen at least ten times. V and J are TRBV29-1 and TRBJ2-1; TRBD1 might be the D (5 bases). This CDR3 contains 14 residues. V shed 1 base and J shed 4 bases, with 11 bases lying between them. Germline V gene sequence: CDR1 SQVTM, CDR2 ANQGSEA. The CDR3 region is CSVEGIAGYNEQFF. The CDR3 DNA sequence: TGCAGCGTTGAAGGGATCGCAGGGTACAATGAGCAGTTCTTC.

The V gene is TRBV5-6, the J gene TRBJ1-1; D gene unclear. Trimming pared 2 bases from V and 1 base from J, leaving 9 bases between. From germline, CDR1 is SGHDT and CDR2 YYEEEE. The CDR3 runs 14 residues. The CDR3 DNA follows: TGTGCCAGCAGCTTAGGGTCAGGGAACACTGAAGCTTTCTTT. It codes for CASSLGSGNTEAFF.

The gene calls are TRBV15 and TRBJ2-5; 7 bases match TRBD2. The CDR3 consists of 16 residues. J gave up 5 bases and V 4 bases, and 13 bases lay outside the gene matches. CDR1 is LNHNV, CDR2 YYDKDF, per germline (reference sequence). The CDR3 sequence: CATSTLAAGAWETQYF. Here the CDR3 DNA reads TGTGCCACCAGCACCCTAGCGGCGGGAGCTTGGGAGACCCAGTACTTC.

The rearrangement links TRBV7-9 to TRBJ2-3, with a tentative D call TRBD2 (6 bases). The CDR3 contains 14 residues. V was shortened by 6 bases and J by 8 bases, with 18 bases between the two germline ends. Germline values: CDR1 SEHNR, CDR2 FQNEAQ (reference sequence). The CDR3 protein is CASSPTGEQGTQYF. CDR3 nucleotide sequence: TGTGCCAGCAGTCCTACGGGGGAACAAGGTACGCAGTATTTT. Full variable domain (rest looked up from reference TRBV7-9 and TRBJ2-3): DTGVSQNPRHKITKRGQNVTFRCDPISEHNRLYWYRQTLGQGPEFLTYFQNEAQLEKSRLLSDRFSAERPKGSFSTLEIQRTEQGDSAMYLCASSPTGEQGTQYFGPGTRLTVL.

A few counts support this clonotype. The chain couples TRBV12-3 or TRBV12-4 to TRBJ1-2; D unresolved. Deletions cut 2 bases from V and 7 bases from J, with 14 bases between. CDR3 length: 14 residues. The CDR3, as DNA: TGTGCCAGCAGTTTAAAAGAGGCTTCGGGTGGCTACACCTTC. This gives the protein CASSLKEASGGYTF.

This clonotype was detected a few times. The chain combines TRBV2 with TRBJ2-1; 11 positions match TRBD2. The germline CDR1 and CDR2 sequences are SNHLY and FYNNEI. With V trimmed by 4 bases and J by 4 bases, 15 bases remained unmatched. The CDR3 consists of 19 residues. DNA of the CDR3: TGTGCCAGCAGTGGCGTCAGGGCTAGCGGGAGGTTCGGGTACAATGAGCAGTTCTTC. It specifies CASSGVRASGRFGYNEQFF.